This TCR beta chain was obtained from a study of identical twins. V lost 3 bases to trimming and J lost 7 bases, with 13 bases between them. Germline V lookup: CDR1 SNHLY, CDR2 FYNNEI. The length of the CDR3 is 14 residues. Carrying unique molecular identifiers, the cDNA also gained a universal primer site through template switching. TCRdb passed the 5' RACE reads through MiXCR, listing each CDR3 protein once. Among 460,000 or so distinct CDR3 sequences listed, approximately 15% were seen once. The data were also submitted as part of a second study, on yellow fever vaccine responses in identical twins.

The material sequenced was CD4+ T cells sorted from blood. This sequence was found in a young woman in good health. The rearrangement uses TRBV2 and TRBJ2-1, with D possibly TRBD2 on 6 matching bases. DNA of the CDR3: TGTGCCAGCAGTGACGATCCCGGGAGAAATGAGCAGTTCTTC. Protein sequence: CASSDDPGRNEQFF.